This TCR beta chain was sequenced during a study of blood T cell repertoires in COVID-19. Sequencing used immunoSEQ multiplex PCR; TCRdb keeps in-frame clones, though not all of them. Among 350,000 to 550,000 clones listed, approximately 92% were seen once. V lost 8 bases and J 4 bases, leaving 9 bases between the germline ends. CDR3 size: 11 residues. CDR1 and CDR2 (germline): SGHTA, FQGNSA. Across 24 US areas, participants ranged in age from about 18 to 100 years. Allocation to cohorts depended on clinical history reported by the participants. The sample taken for sequencing was PBMCs or T cells enriched from blood (not recorded which). This receptor was obtained from a man aged 30 to 45 who had recovered from COVID-19. The chain uses TRBV7-2 and TRBJ2-7; weak D call: TRBD2 (6 bases). The CDR3 coding sequence is TGTGCCAGCTCGCGGGAATACGAGCAGTACTTC. Protein sequence: CASSREYEQYF.